The following is a TCR beta chain sequence with its context. These data are taken from a study of blood T cell repertoires in COVID-19. Study overall: Sites in the United States, Italy and Spain provided acute and convalescent COVID-19 samples. Sources were T cells, B-cell-depleted T cells, or PBMCs; the material itself was cDNA or gDNA.

In the authors' methods: Amplification of reference gene primers was used by the study to estimate nucleated cell counts. Sequencing used immunoSEQ multiplex PCR; TCRdb keeps in-frame clones, though not all of them. The V and J calls and clone size come from that table; D and trimming were worked out from the DNA. Of around 180,000 clones detected, about 88% appear once; the ten largest clones hold around a quarter. The CDR3 sequence is 14 residues long. The V gene's germline CDR1 is KGHDR and CDR2 SFDVKD. V was pared by 10 bases and J by 6 bases, with 12 bases of the junction left unmatched. The chain carries TRBV24-1 and TRBJ1-1; TRBD1 matches 8 bases. The sample comprised peripheral blood. The sequence came from a man aged 55-75 years with acute or convalescent COVID-19. Here the CDR3 reads CATTPAAGGPEAFF. In DNA, the CDR3 is TGTGCCACTACCCCTGCGGCAGGGGGCCCTGAAGCTTTCTTT.